The 10 T cell receptor beta chains in this list originate from one sample, sequenced in a study of low-dose radiotherapy and immunotherapy resistance in tumors (dated by TCRdb to between 2021 and 2024). The sequencer was an Illumina HiSeq 2500. First-strand cDNA was synthesized using Superscript III and a set of TRAV- and TRBV-specific primers, so that both TCRalpha and TCRbeta chains were covered. An approximately 20-cycle PCR with Phusion amplified the TCRs, pairing a constant-region primer with the adapter that was attached to the V primers. TCRdb trimmed the raw reads at Q25, called clones with MiXCR and kept productive beta chains. Identical CDR3 proteins give one entry, which carries the most common genes and DNA. This sample comprises around 100,000 distinct CDR3 sequences, 20% to 25% of them detected only once. About 13% of the sample belongs to the ten largest clones. In the paper's terms, the time point label means: after trial treatment. This specimen's treatment or condition label, interpreted: LDRT plus nivolumab, ipilimumab, low-dose cyclophosphamide and aspirin (RACIN trial).

This sample comprised PBMCs, obtained after low-dose radiotherapy plus immunotherapy. The receptors were sampled from a female donor with ovarian cancer.

This clonotype was counted at least ten times. The V gene is TRBV12-3 or TRBV12-4, the J gene TRBJ1-2; no clear D gene. V was clipped by 6 bases and J by 8 bases, with 13 bases between them. This CDR3 spans 12 amino acids. CDR3 sequence: CASSPAPGGYTF. The CDR3 coding sequence is TGTGCCAGCAGCCCAGCCCCGGGGGGCTACACCTTC.

A single count supports this clonotype. A far larger clone is one nucleotide away, so this likely arose from a read error. The V gene is TRBV28, the J gene TRBJ2-5; 8 bases are a match to TRBD2. From germline, CDR1 is MDHEN and CDR2 SYDVKM. J was trimmed by 11 bases and V by 8 bases; bases with no gene match: 13. The CDR3 sequence is 13 residues long. CDR3 amino acids: CASREGGGNEQYF. As DNA, the CDR3 is TGTGCCAGCCGGGAGGGGGGCGGGAATGAGCAGTACTTC.

The chain is built from TRBV10-3 and TRBJ1-3; TRBD1 agrees at 9 bases. The V gene end was trimmed by 10 bases and the J gene end by 4 bases; junction bases not matched to a gene: 17. The CDR3 has 17 amino acids. Germline CDR1 and CDR2: ENHRY and SYGVKD. CDR3 sequence: CATLGTGWVEGGNTIYF. The CDR3 nucleotides read TGTGCCACCCTCGGGACAGGGTGGGTTGAAGGCGGAAACACCATATATTTT.

In this sample, this clonotype turned up many times. The chain carries TRBV7-3 and TRBJ2-3; possibly TRBD1 for D (6 bases). Germline values: CDR1 SGHTA, CDR2 FQGTGA. This CDR3 has 17 amino acids. Trimming pared 4 bases from V and 3 bases from J, leaving 20 bases between. The CDR3 protein is CASSSTRLSRGTDTQYF. The CDR3 coding sequence is TGTGCCAGCAGCTCCACACGGCTATCGAGGGGGACAGATACGCAGTATTTT.

This clonotype was seen ten or more times. This chain uses TRBV5-1 with TRBJ1-1; D gene uncertain. Germline V lookup: CDR1 SGHRS, CDR2 YFSETQ. CDR3 length: 16 residues. V was clipped by 0 bases and J by 5 bases, with 17 bases between them. The CDR3 loop is CASSLGQRSRRTEAFF. CDR3 in DNA: TGCGCCAGCAGCTTGGGGCAGCGATCCCGAAGGACTGAAGCTTTCTTT.

This clonotype has ten or more counts. The chain recombines TRBV19 with TRBJ1-5; the D is unclear. CDR1 is LNHDA and CDR2 is SQIVND in the germline V gene (reference sequence). Trimming shortened V by 5 bases and J by 5 bases, and 10 bases separated the two germline ends. The CDR3 is 13 residues long. CDR3 coding DNA: TGTGCCAGTAGTGCGGGTGACGATCAGCCCCAGCATTTT. Amino acids: CASSAGDDQPQHF. Based on the CDR3 plus reference TRBV19 and TRBJ1-5, the full variable domain is DGGITQSPKYLFRKEGQNVTLSCEQNLNHDAMYWYRQDPGQGLRLIYYSQIVNDFQKGDIAEGYSVSREKKESFPLTVTSAQKNPTAFYLCASSAGDDQPQHFGDGTRLSIL.

This clonotype was observed many times. The chain couples TRBV4-2 to TRBJ2-1, with 8 bases that match TRBD2. The V and J ends lost 0 bases and 3 bases, in that order; junction bases with no gene match: 4. The germline V gene has CDR1 LGHNA and CDR2 YNFKEQ. This CDR3 contains 16 residues. The CDR3 DNA reads as TGTGCCAGCAGCCAAGAGAATAGCGGGAACTACAATGAGCAGTTCTTC. Protein product: CASSQENSGNYNEQFF.

The sample holds many counts of this clonotype. The V gene is TRBV20-1, the J gene TRBJ2-3; 8 bases are a match to TRBD2. CDR3 length: 15 amino acids. Germline CDR1 DFQATT, CDR2 SNEGSKA (reference sequence). V dropped 6 bases and J dropped 3; count of bases not matched to a gene: 11. CDR3 sequence: CSAGRREGRTDTQYF. In DNA, the CDR3 is TGCAGTGCCGGACGACGGGAGGGCCGGACAGATACGCAGTATTTT.

As concerns this clonotype: A much larger clone lies one base from this, so it may be a read error. This CDR3 is CASSTGLAGGNEQFF. DNA for the CDR3: TGTGCCAGCAGCACGGGACTAGCGGGGGGCAATGAGCAGTTCTTC. J is TRBJ2-1 and V is TRBV12-3 or TRBV12-4; 15 bases agree with TRBD2. This CDR3 has 15 residues. The V gene end was trimmed by 6 bases and the J gene end by 6 bases; junction bases not matched to a gene: 3.

This clonotype was seen many times. This rearrangement joins TRBV30 to TRBJ2-1, with 8 bases aligning to TRBD1. J was trimmed by 6 bases and V by 2 bases; bases with no gene match: 3. Looked up from germline, CDR1 is GTSNPN and CDR2 is SVGIG (reference sequence). This CDR3 is 13 amino acids long. For the CDR3, the DNA is TGTGCCTGGAGTAGGGACAGGCTCAATGAGCAGTTCTTC. Protein: CAWSRDRLNEQFF.